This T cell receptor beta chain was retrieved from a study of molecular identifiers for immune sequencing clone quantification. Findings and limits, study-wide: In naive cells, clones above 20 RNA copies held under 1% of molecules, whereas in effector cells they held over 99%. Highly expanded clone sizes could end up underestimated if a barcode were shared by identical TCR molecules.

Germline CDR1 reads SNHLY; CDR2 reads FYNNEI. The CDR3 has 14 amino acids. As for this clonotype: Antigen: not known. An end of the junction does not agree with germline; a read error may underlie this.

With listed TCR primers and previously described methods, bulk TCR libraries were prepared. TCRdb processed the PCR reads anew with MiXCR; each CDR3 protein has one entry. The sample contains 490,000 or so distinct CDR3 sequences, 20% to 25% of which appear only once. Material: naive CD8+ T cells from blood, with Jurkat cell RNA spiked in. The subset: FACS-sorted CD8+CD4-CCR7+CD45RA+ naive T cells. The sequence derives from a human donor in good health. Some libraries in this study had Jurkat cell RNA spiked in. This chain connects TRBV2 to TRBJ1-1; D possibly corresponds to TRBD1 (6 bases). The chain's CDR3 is CASSAPGVVTETFF. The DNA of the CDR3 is TGTGCCAGCAGCGCTCCAGGGGTAGTCACTGAAACTTTCTTT.